This entry concerns a single T cell receptor beta chain. Antigen specificity is unknown. This entry is derived from a study of shared clonotypes between healthy human individuals. Study results and limitations: Sharing of clonotypes among donors was expected to vary with sequencing depth.

CDR3 length: 13 residues. The germline CDR1 and CDR2 sequences are MNHEY and SMNVEV (reference sequence). V lost 5 bases to trimming and J lost 2 bases, with 10 bases between them. Positive CCR7 selection of CD45RO-negative cells yielded the naive CD8 cells, and terminally differentiated effector memory CD45RA+ cells were excluded. The protocol was immunoSEQ multiplex PCR, while the TCRdb copy is restricted to in-frame clones and leaves out a portion. The sample includes about 800,000 clones, approximately 97% of them seen just once. This clonotype was obtained from a man aged 30 to 39 in good health. The sample taken for sequencing was naive CD8+ T cells sorted from blood. The V gene is TRBV27, the J gene TRBJ2-7; D not certain. DNA of the CDR3: TGTGCCAGCAGTCCAACCCCCACCTACGAGCAGTACTTC. Protein: CASSPTPTYEQYF.